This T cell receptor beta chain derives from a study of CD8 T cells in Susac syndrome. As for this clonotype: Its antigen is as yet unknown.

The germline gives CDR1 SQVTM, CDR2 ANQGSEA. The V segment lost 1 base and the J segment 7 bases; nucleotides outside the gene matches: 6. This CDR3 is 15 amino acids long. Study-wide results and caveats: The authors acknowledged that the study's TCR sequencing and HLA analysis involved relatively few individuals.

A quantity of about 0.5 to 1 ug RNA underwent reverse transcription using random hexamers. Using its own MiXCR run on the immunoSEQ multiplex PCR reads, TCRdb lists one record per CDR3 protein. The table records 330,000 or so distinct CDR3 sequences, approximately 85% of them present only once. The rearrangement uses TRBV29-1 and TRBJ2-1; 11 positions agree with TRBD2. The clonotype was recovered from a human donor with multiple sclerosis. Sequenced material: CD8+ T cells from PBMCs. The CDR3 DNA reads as TGCAGCGTTGAAGCACTAGCGGGAGCCGGGAATGAGCAGTTCTTC. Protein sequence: CSVEALAGAGNEQFF.